A selection of T cell receptor beta chains follows, all from one sample in a study of T cells in Graves' hyperthyroidism and ophthalmopathy. TCRdb itself ran the multiplex PCR reads through MiXCR, one entry per CDR3 protein. The sample lists roughly 750,000 distinct CDR3 sequences, over 15% occurring once. Sequencing was done on a sample of blood. The receptors derive from a man aged 18 to 29 with Graves' hyperthyroidism. CDR3s include the opening cysteine and the closing phenylalanine or tryptophan. D genes are given only for firm matches. Rows give clone size only sometimes, using once, few, many, or a class for an expanded clone.

CDR3 protein	CDR3 DNA	D gene	clone size	V gene	J gene
CSADDPHSGSSYNEQFF	TGCAGTGCCGACGATCCCCATAGCGGGAGCTCCTACAATGAGCAGTTCTTC	TRBD2	many	TRBV20-1	TRBJ2-1
CASSLRTSGTYNEQFF	TGTGCCAGCAGCCTGCGGACTAGCGGCACCTACAATGAGCAGTTCTTC	TRBD2	many	TRBV11-2	TRBJ2-1
CASSLTGTGEKLFF	TGTGCCAGCAGTCTAACCGGGACGGGTGAAAAACTGTTTTTT	.	many	TRBV28	TRBJ1-4
CASSYGRGSNEQFF	TGTGCCAGCAGTTACGGGCGCGGGAGCAATGAGCAGTTCTTC	TRBD2	few	TRBV6-5	TRBJ2-1
CASCRGTGGLGYTF	TGTGCCAGCTGTCGTGGGACAGGGGGCCTTGGCTACACCTTC	TRBD1	many	TRBV27	TRBJ1-2
CSVQGTGGLNTEAFF	TGCAGCGTGCAAGGGACAGGGGGCTTGAACACTGAAGCTTTCTTT	TRBD1	.	TRBV29-1	TRBJ1-1
CASNRREFAGELFF	TGTGCCAGCAACCGGCGGGAGTTCGCCGGGGAGCTGTTTTTT	TRBD2	.	TRBV6-2/TRBV6-3	TRBJ2-2
CASSPGTSGSLSTDTQYF	TGCGCCAGCAGCCCTGGGACTAGCGGGAGCCTTAGCACAGATACGCAGTATTTT	TRBD2	.	TRBV4-3	TRBJ2-3
CASRTGVGTEAFF	TGTGCCAGCAGGACAGGGGTCGGGACTGAAGCTTTCTTT	TRBD1	.	TRBV6-1	TRBJ1-1
CASTPISGTGKSGANVLTF	TGTGCCAGCACCCCAATCTCCGGGACAGGGAAGTCTGGGGCCAACGTCCTGACTTTC	TRBD1	many	TRBV7-9	TRBJ2-6
CASSTGPPGEPQHF	TGTGCCAGCAGCACGGGCCCGCCGGGGGAGCCCCAGCATTTT	.	.	TRBV6-1	TRBJ1-5
CASSLSGRGGASDTQYF	TGTGCCAGCAGTTTAAGCGGGAGAGGGGGCGCATCAGATACGCAGTATTTT	.	few	TRBV27	TRBJ2-3
CASTLTGTSARPSTDTQYF	TGTGCCAGCACCTTAACCGGGACGTCAGCCCGCCCTAGCACAGATACGCAGTATTTT	.	.	TRBV12-3/TRBV12-4	TRBJ2-3
CASSLASGAGVKDTQYF	TGTGCCAGCAGTTTAGCCTCCGGAGCGGGAGTTAAAGATACGCAGTATTTT	TRBD2	few	TRBV12-3/TRBV12-4	TRBJ2-3
CACQSSSYEQYF	TGTGCCTGCCAGAGCAGCTCCTACGAGCAGTACTTC	.	many	TRBV7-9	TRBJ2-7
CASTKGSGGDTQYF	TGTGCCAGCACCAAAGGCAGCGGGGGGGATACGCAGTATTTT	TRBD2	few	TRBV28	TRBJ2-3
CASSFGGISYEQYF	TGTGCCAGCAGCTTCGGCGGGATCTCCTACGAGCAGTACTTC	.	many	TRBV5-4	TRBJ2-7
CASSSLAGAGEQFF	TGTGCCAGCAGCTCTCTAGCGGGAGCCGGCGAGCAGTTCTTC	TRBD2	.	TRBV6-2/TRBV6-3	TRBJ2-1
CASSLGRAGGSYEQYF	TGTGCCAGCAGTTTAGGGAGGGCGGGAGGTTCCTACGAGCAGTACTTC	TRBD2	many	TRBV28	TRBJ2-7
CSARTGGARGYTF	TGCAGCGCTCGGACAGGGGGCGCTAGGGGCTACACCTTC	TRBD1	.	TRBV29-1	TRBJ1-2
CASSQINSPLHF	TGTGCCAGCAGCCAAATAAATTCACCCCTCCACTTT	.	few	TRBV13	TRBJ1-6
CASSHFDGGLNTEAFF	TGTGCCAGCAGCCACTTCGATGGGGGATTGAACACTGAAGCTTTCTTT	.	once	TRBV11-2	TRBJ1-1
CASSTGGRMNTGELFF	TGTGCCAGCAGCACCGGTGGGCGGATGAACACCGGGGAGCTGTTTTTT	.	many	TRBV11-1	TRBJ2-2
CASRPGQGAIEQYF	TGTGCCAGCAGGCCGGGGCAGGGGGCGATCGAGCAGTACTTC	TRBD1	.	TRBV12-3/TRBV12-4	TRBJ2-7
CASSLLGTSGAAYEQYF	TGTGCCAGCAGTTTATTGGGAACTAGCGGGGCCGCCTACGAGCAGTACTTC	TRBD2	many	TRBV28	TRBJ2-7
CASSPYRAGGIPDTQYF	TGCGCCAGCAGCCCCTACCGAGCGGGAGGGATCCCAGATACGCAGTATTTT	TRBD2	few	TRBV4-1	TRBJ2-3
CAWSEPAGLRHEQYF	TGTGCCTGGAGTGAACCGGCGGGACTCCGCCACGAGCAGTACTTC	.	.	TRBV30	TRBJ2-7
CASSSFTEQFF	TGTGCCAGCAGTTCTTTCACTGAGCAGTTCTTC	.	many	TRBV27	TRBJ2-1
CSVEDGGVATQYF	TGCAGCGTTGAAGATGGAGGGGTGGCGACCCAGTACTTC	.	.	TRBV29-1	TRBJ2-5
CASSPLAGGPEQYF	TGTGCCAGCAGTCCTCTAGCGGGAGGGCCCGAGCAGTACTTC	TRBD2	many	TRBV6-1	TRBJ2-7
CAWGPGFPNEKLFF	TGTGCCTGGGGGCCGGGGTTTCCTAATGAAAAACTGTTTTTT	.	.	TRBV30	TRBJ1-4
CASSYTSGDSYEQYF	TGCGCCAGCTCCTACACTAGCGGGGACTCCTACGAGCAGTACTTC	TRBD2	.	TRBV4-1	TRBJ2-7
CASSFSGTNTIYF	TGTGCCAGCAGTTTTTCGGGGACTAACACCATATATTTT	.	.	TRBV12-3/TRBV12-4	TRBJ1-3
CASSRPQGVNTEAFF	TGTGCCAGCAGTCGCCCGCAGGGTGTGAACACTGAAGCTTTCTTT	.	many	TRBV12-3/TRBV12-4	TRBJ1-1
CSCARPSYEQFF	TGCAGTTGTGCCCGGCCCTCTTATGAGCAGTTCTTC	.	many	TRBV20-1	TRBJ2-1
CASSLAGTGFMNTEAFF	TGTGCCAGCAGCTTAGCCGGGACAGGGTTCATGAACACTGAAGCTTTCTTT	TRBD1	many	TRBV11-2	TRBJ1-1
CASSVGVRMNTEAFF	TGTGCCAGCAGCGTAGGGGTTCGGATGAACACTGAAGCTTTCTTT	.	.	TRBV9	TRBJ1-1
CASSQVRRANYGYTF	TGTGCCAGCAGCCAAGTAAGGAGAGCTAACTATGGCTACACCTTC	.	.	TRBV12-3/TRBV12-4	TRBJ1-2
CSAQAEISSYEQYF	TGCAGTGCCCAAGCGGAGATTTCCTCCTACGAGCAGTACTTC	.	many	TRBV20-1	TRBJ2-7
CASSAGLNTDTQYF	TGTGCCAGCAGTGCCGGACTTAACACAGATACGCAGTATTTT	.	many	TRBV12-3/TRBV12-4	TRBJ2-3
CASSVLLAGPMGSSYEQYF	TGTGCCAGTAGTGTCTTATTGGCAGGGCCTATGGGAAGCTCCTACGAGCAGTACTTC	.	.	TRBV19	TRBJ2-7
CATSRGDPGELFF	TGTGCCACCAGCAGAGGGGACCCCGGGGAGCTGTTTTTT	.	.	TRBV15	TRBJ2-2
CSARDVGEGNQPQHF	TGCAGTGCTAGAGATGTGGGGGAGGGCAATCAGCCCCAGCATTTT	.	few	TRBV20-1	TRBJ1-5
CASSLARATGGLEKLFF	TGTGCCAGCAGTTTAGCGCGTGCGACAGGGGGATTGGAAAAACTGTTTTTT	TRBD1	.	TRBV12-3/TRBV12-4	TRBJ1-4
CASSRFWGEDEKLFF	TGCGCCAGCAGCCGTTTCTGGGGGGAAGATGAAAAACTGTTTTTT	.	few	TRBV5-1	TRBJ1-4
CASTMGAFYNEQFF	TGTGCCAGCACCATGGGCGCCTTCTACAATGAGCAGTTCTTC	.	few	TRBV6-1	TRBJ2-1
CASSPPKAGVPDTQYF	TGTGCCAGCAGCCCCCCCAAGGCAGGGGTCCCCGATACGCAGTATTTT	.	many	TRBV3-1	TRBJ2-3
CASMSRRGGGTEAFF	TGTGCCAGTATGTCCCGCAGGGGAGGTGGCACTGAAGCTTTCTTT	.	few	TRBV19	TRBJ1-1
CAWREHNEQFF	TGTGCCTGGAGAGAACACAATGAGCAGTTCTTC	.	many	TRBV30	TRBJ2-1